This record covers a single TCR beta chain. Its specific antigen is unknown. Per-base qualities were not stored, and no clone one base away is much larger. V and J are truncated by 2 bases and 5 bases respectively, leaving an intervening sequence of 13 bases. In the germline V gene, CDR1 corresponds to SNHLY and CDR2 to FYNNEI. From cysteine to phenylalanine, the CDR3 is 15 amino acids long. Just the 45-base CDR3 DNA is kept, in frame starting at base 1. The H label marked samples taken from distinct, geographically separated regions of the hepatocellular carcinoma nodule. All patients had early-stage hepatocellular carcinoma and received no therapy before surgical resection. No macroscopic evidence of necrosis or hemorrhage was present in the sampled areas. In two patients, TCR sequencing (ImmunoSeq) was performed on multiple regions. Each frozen resection tissue sample was taken at least 1 cm away from every other sample. Genomic DNA was extracted from bulk tissue using the DNeasy blood and tissue kit.

TCR beta chain CDR3 regions were sequenced from genomic DNA using the immunoSEQ assay. Rearranged VDJ segments were amplified with primers annealing to V and J segments. In the authors' own workflow: Clonality and richness metrics were computed with the ImmunoSeq Analyzer software. Differentially abundant clones between regions were identified using Fisher's exact test plus a beta-binomial method for added stringency. TCRdb retrieved this table from immuneACCESS and kept in-frame rearrangements only. Not all clones are present; in checked studies, unresolved V genes account for under half, and no reason is known for the remainder. D and trimming were read from the DNA, whereas the V and J calls and clone size are those reported in that table. This sample comprises about 3,500 clones, 47% of them detected only once. Jointly, the top ten make up about 26% of the sample. The data derive from a study of intratumoral heterogeneity in liver cancer. A note on the overall study: In the full cohort of 13 to 15 patients, the median age was about 60 years and the majority of patients were male. A total of 71 multiregional samples from roughly 14 HCC patients, consisting of more than 45 tumoral and roughly 20 adjacent nontumoral regions, were included in the overall cohort. RNA-seq, DNA sequencing, TCR-seq and SNP array data from multiple regions of hepatocellular carcinoma specimens were combined in the study to investigate intratumor heterogeneity. The research as a whole found: The authors noted a relatively low number of patients and under-sampled tumor-infiltrating lymphocyte representation as limitations. TCR sequencing reportedly confirmed RNA-seq-based estimates of regional differences in tumor-infiltrating lymphocyte burden. Within each sequenced patient, no significant difference in overall T cell clonality was found between tumor regions. In each sequenced patient, significantly more unique T-cell clonal expansions were found in tumor region a than in region b.

Recombination joined TRBV2 with TRBJ1-5, with no confidently assigned D gene. This clonotype originated in a man in his 70s with hepatocellular carcinoma. This specimen consisted of tumor tissue, obtained before any cancer treatment. The DNA sequence follows: TGTGCCAGCAGTGAAATGGAGGGTTCACATCAGCCCCAGCATTTT. Protein translation: CASSEMEGSHQPQHF.